These 20 T cell receptor beta chains share one sample of origin, sequenced in a study of blood T cell repertoires in COVID-19. The repertoire was sequenced with immunoSEQ multiplex PCR; TCRdb's copy has only in-frame clones and lacks some. The sample yields under 200,000 clones, around nine tenths seen once. The specimen sequenced was peripheral blood. These receptors came from a middle-aged man with acute or convalescent COVID-19.

The V call is TRBV24-1, the J call TRBJ1-2; 7 bases map to TRBD1. Germline V gives CDR1 KGHDR, CDR2 SFDVKD. The V segment lost 4 bases and the J segment 1 base; nucleotides outside the gene matches: 5. CDR3 length equals 15 residues. The CDR3 DNA reads TGTGCCACCAGTGACCCGCGGGACAGTAACTATGGCTACACCTTC. Translation: CATSDPRDSNYGYTF.

V usage is TRBV28 and J usage is TRBJ2-1; 7 bases map to TRBD2. CDR3 size: 15 residues. Germline V CDR1 and CDR2: MDHEN, SYDVKM. V dropped 4 bases and J dropped 1; count of bases not matched to a gene: 4. CDR3 nucleotide sequence: TGTGCCAGCAGTTCGGGTAGCGGGTCCTACAATGAGCAGTTCTTC. Its translation is CASSSGSGSYNEQFF. The full variable domain, rest sourced from reference TRBV28 and TRBJ2-1, is DVKVTQSSRYLVKRTGEKVFLECVQDMDHENMFWYRQDPGLGLRLIYFSYDVKMKEKGDIPEGYSVSREKKERFSLILESASTNQTSMYLCASSSGSGSYNEQFFGPGTRLTVL.

V usage is TRBV6-5 and J usage is TRBJ1-5, with 10 bases identical to TRBD1. This CDR3 has 15 amino acids. The germline V gene has CDR1 MNHEY and CDR2 SVGAGI. The V segment lost 5 bases and the J segment 4 bases; nucleotides outside the gene matches: 5. This CDR3 reads CASSHGTGANQPQHF. CDR3 nucleotides: TGTGCCAGCAGTCACGGGACAGGGGCGAATCAGCCCCAGCATTTT.

The chain has TRBV6-1 and TRBJ1-2; D not certain. V was cut by 2 bases and J by 3 bases, with 10 bases left in between. The CDR3 contains 14 residues. Looked up from germline, CDR1 is MNHNS and CDR2 is SASEGT. CDR3 nucleotide sequence: TGTGCCAGCAGTGAAAGTGCCTACGACTATGGCTACACCTTC. Its translation: CASSESAYDYGYTF.

The V call is TRBV7-9, the J call TRBJ1-2, with no clear D. From germline, CDR1 is SEHNR and CDR2 FQNEAQ (reference sequence). This CDR3 contains 14 residues. Trimming left V 1 base short and J 4 bases short, with 10 bases between. CDR3 sequence: CASSLDGSTYGYTF. The CDR3 coding sequence is TGTGCCAGCAGCTTAGACGGGTCCACCTATGGCTACACCTTC.

The V and J genes are TRBV5-3 and TRBJ2-7, with no clear D. TRBV5-3 is flagged as an ORF with uncertain function. The CDR3 runs 15 residues. Trimming removed 0 bases at V and 4 bases at J, with 14 bases between. The CDR3 loop reads CARSLGSGATYEQYV. CDR3 coding DNA: TGTGCCAGAAGCTTGGGTTCAGGTGCTACTTACGAGCAGTACGTC.

The chain recombines TRBV19 with TRBJ2-1; 7 nucleotides agree with TRBD2. The CDR3 has 14 residues. Germline-derived CDR1 and CDR2 are LNHDA and SQIVND (reference sequence). Unmatched junction bases numbered 6, after V lost 4 bases and J lost 6 bases. CDR3 nucleotide sequence: TGTGCCAGTAGTAGGGGGGGAGGGGTCAATGAGCAGTTCTTC. This gives the protein CASSRGGGVNEQFF.

The chain recombines TRBV7-9 with TRBJ1-4; D might be TRBD1 (6 bases). The CDR3 length is 13 residues. Germline loops: CDR1 SEHNR, CDR2 FQNEAQ (reference sequence). Trimming cost V 6 bases and J 5 bases, with 10 bases left between them. The CDR3 coding sequence is TGTGCCAGCAGTCAGGGGACAAATGAAAAACTGTTTTTT. Its protein is CASSQGTNEKLFF.

The V call is TRBV7-9, the J call TRBJ2-7, with 7 bases lining up with TRBD2. The CDR3 runs 15 residues. V lost 5 bases and J lost 3; bases outside the gene matches: 10. Germline loops: CDR1 SEHNR, CDR2 FQNEAQ (reference sequence). CDR3 in amino acids: CASSPGAGDYYEQYF. In DNA form, the CDR3 reads TGTGCCAGCAGCCCTGGTGCGGGAGATTACTACGAGCAGTACTTC.

This chain links TRBV4-1 with TRBJ2-7; 10 positions match TRBD1. The CDR3 consists of 14 residues. The germline gives CDR1 MGHRA, CDR2 YSYEKL. V shed 3 bases and J 4 bases; nucleotides not matched to a gene: 3. CDR3 in DNA: TGCGCCAGCAGCCATCCGGGACAGGGGTACGAGCAGTACTTC. The encoded protein is CASSHPGQGYEQYF.

This clone appeared once. V usage is TRBV6-5 and J usage is TRBJ1-6; 9 bases agree with TRBD1. Germline V gene data show CDR1 as MNHEY and CDR2 as SVGAGI. The J segment lost 6 bases and the V segment lost 5 bases, leaving 5 bases of the junction unmatched. This CDR3 has 15 amino acids. For the CDR3, the DNA is TGTGCCAGCAGTAGGGGACAGGGTGGTAATTCACCCCTCCACTTT. Amino acid sequence: CASSRGQGGNSPLHF.

This chain links TRBV9 with TRBJ1-2, with D possibly matching TRBD1 (6 bases). CDR3 length: 15 residues. Germline assignment: CDR1 SGDLS and CDR2 YYNGEE. V lost 6 bases and J lost 7, with 22 bases in between. The CDR3 is CASTGYRAQEPGYTF. The DNA for the CDR3 is TGTGCCAGCACCGGTTACAGGGCGCAGGAGCCTGGCTACACCTTC.

The count of this clone is one. V and J are TRBV6-5 and TRBJ1-1, with D possibly being TRBD1 (6 bases). V dropped 4 bases and J dropped 8 bases, with 17 bases sitting between them. Germline values: CDR1 MNHEY, CDR2 SVGAGI. The CDR3 has 14 residues. For the CDR3, the DNA is TGTGCCAGCAGTTGGGGGGGCTCCCCCCACGAAGCTTTCTTT. Residues: CASSWGGSPHEAFF.

The CDR3 region is CASSKQGFPYEQYF. In nucleotides, the CDR3 is TGTGCCAGCAGTAAACAGGGGTTCCCCTACGAGCAGTACTTC. The chain uses TRBV2 and TRBJ2-7; 7 bases map to TRBD1. This CDR3 is built from 14 residues. The germline V gene encodes CDR1 SNHLY and CDR2 FYNNEI. The V and J ends lost 5 bases and 2 bases, in that order; junction bases with no gene match: 6.

This rearrangement joins TRBV2 to TRBJ1-5; 12 nucleotides line up with TRBD1. Losses at the gene ends were 6 bases for V and 0 bases for J; bases not matched to a gene: 9. Per germline, CDR1 SNHLY and CDR2 FYNNEI. This CDR3 region has 18 residues. The CDR3 sequence: CASSPGQGALYSNQPQHF. As DNA, the CDR3 is TGTGCCAGCAGCCCGGGACAGGGGGCCTTATATAGCAATCAGCCCCAGCATTTT.

The chain uses TRBV25-1 and TRBJ2-4; tentatively, D is TRBD2 (6 bases). CDR3 length: 10 amino acids. Germline lookup yields CDR1 MGHDK and CDR2 SYGVNS. V lost 8 bases and J 10 bases, leaving 9 bases between the germline ends. The CDR3 sequence: CASGAGIQYF. CDR3 DNA: TGTGCCAGCGGGGCGGGAATTCAGTACTTC.

V gene TRBV28 combines with J gene TRBJ1-6; 10 bases map to TRBD1. Germline V CDR1 and CDR2: MDHEN, SYDVKM. V lost 5 bases and J lost 8; bases outside the gene matches: 6. The CDR3 contains 15 residues. DNA of the CDR3: TGTGCCAGCAGTGATCCGGGACAGGGGTATTCACCCCTCCACTTT. It codes for CASSDPGQGYSPLHF.

V gene TRBV27 combines with J gene TRBJ1-2, with D perhaps TRBD1 (5 bases). Germline V gives CDR1 MNHEY, CDR2 SMNVEV (reference sequence). The V end was cut by 2 bases, the J end by 2 bases, with 6 bases between. The CDR3 has 13 residues. The CDR3 loop is CASSLQGNYGYTF. The CDR3, as DNA: TGTGCCAGCAGTTTACAGGGAAACTATGGCTACACCTTC.

This clone was seen a handful of times. V and J are TRBV14 and TRBJ1-5; 10 bases fit TRBD1. Germline V gene data show CDR1 as SGHDN and CDR2 as FVKESK. V lost 9 bases and J lost 5; bases outside the gene matches: 4. The CDR3 runs to 13 residues. The DNA for the CDR3 is TGTGCCAGAGGACAGGGGGGAGATCAGCCCCAGCATTTT. It is translated as CARGQGGDQPQHF.

V is TRBV30 and J is TRBJ2-7; 9 bases agree with TRBD2. This CDR3 has 14 residues. Germline CDR1 is GTSNPN and CDR2 is SVGIG (reference sequence). Unmatched junction bases numbered 6, after V lost 4 bases and J lost 2 bases. The CDR3 bases are TGTGCCTGGACGCAGGGACTAGCAGCCTACGAGCAGTACTTC. Translation gives CAWTQGLAAYEQYF.